This T cell receptor (beta chain) was captured in a study of CD8 T cells in ankylosing spondylitis. Whole-study findings and limits: Clones linked to disease, bearing a CD8+ phenotype, were relatively rare in peripheral blood. What appeared characteristic of ankylosing spondylitis blood was a TCR beta motif of eight or nine highly homologous variants.

Remarks on this clonotype: Its cognate antigen is unknown.

As the method for making TCR beta libraries, quantitative 5'-RACE with molecular barcodes was used. A single record per CDR3 protein comes from TCRdb applying MiXCR to the 5' RACE reads. This sample has 200,000 or so distinct CDR3 sequences, with under 15% found just once. The V and J ends lost 1 base and 0 bases respectively, with 8 bases between them. There are 15 residues in the CDR3. The germline V gene has CDR1 SGHRS and CDR2 YFSETQ. The source material was blood, either unsorted or a sorted T cell fraction (not recorded which). This TCR came from a female donor with ankylosing spondylitis or in good health (not recorded which). The gene calls are TRBV5-1 and TRBJ1-5, with no clear D. The CDR3 region has the DNA TGCGCCAGCAGCTTGTCAGGACCTAGCAATCAGCCCCAGCATTTT. Translated: CASSLSGPSNQPQHF.